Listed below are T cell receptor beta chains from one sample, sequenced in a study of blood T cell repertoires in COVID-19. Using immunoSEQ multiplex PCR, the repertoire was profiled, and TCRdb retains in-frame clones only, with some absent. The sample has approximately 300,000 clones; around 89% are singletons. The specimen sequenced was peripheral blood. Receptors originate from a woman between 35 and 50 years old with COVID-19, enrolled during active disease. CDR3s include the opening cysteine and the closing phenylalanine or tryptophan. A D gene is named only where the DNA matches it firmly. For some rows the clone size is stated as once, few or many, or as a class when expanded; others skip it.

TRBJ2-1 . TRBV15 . CATSVVGGPLNNEQFF TGTGCCACCAGCGTAGTGGGAGGCCCTTTGAACAATGAGCAGTTCTTC
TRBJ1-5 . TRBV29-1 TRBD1 CSVGGTGGNQPQHF TGCAGCGTTGGGGGGACAGGGGGGAATCAGCCCCAGCATTTT
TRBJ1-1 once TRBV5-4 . CASSLYGGAGMNTEAFF TGTGCCAGCAGCTTGTATGGGGGGGCGGGAATGAACACTGAAGCTTTCTTT
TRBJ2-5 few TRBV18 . CASSPLSGPGETQYF TGTGCCAGCTCACCGCTTTCCGGGCCGGGGGAGACCCAGTACTTC
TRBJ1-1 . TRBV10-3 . CAISDQGLNTEAFF TGTGCCATCAGTGACCAGGGACTCAACACTGAAGCTTTCTTT
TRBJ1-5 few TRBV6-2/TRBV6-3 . CASSSNRLDQPQHF TGTGCCAGCAGTTCCAACCGTTTAGATCAGCCCCAGCATTTT
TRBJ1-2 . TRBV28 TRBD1 CASSPPGQEGYTF TGTGCCAGCAGTCCCCCCGGACAGGAAGGCTACACCTTC
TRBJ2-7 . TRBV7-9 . CASSLDFTTYEQYF TGTGCCAGCAGCTTAGATTTCACTACATACGAGCAGTACTTC
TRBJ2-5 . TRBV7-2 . CASSAFRGTQETQYF TGTGCCAGCAGCGCGTTTCGGGGGACCCAAGAGACCCAGTACTTC
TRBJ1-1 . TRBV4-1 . CASSQEAGGMDTEAFF TGCGCCAGCAGCCAAGAAGCGGGAGGGATGGACACTGAAGCTTTCTTT
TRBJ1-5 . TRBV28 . CATGEENQPQHF TGTGCCACGGGGGAGGAAAATCAGCCCCAGCATTTT
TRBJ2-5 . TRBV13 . CASSLNEGVETQYF TGTGCCAGCAGCTTAAACGAAGGGGTTGAGACCCAGTACTTC
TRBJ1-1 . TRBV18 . CASSFQMNTEAFF TGTGCCAGCTCCTTCCAGATGAACACTGAAGCTTTCTTT
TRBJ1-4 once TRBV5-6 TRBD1 CASSLDRVEEKLFF TGTGCCAGCAGCCTTGACAGGGTAGAGGAAAAACTGTTTTTT
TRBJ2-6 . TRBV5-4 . CASNPGQISGANVLTF TGTGCCAGCAACCCAGGTCAAATCTCTGGGGCCAACGTCCTGACTTTC
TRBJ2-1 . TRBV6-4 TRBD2 CASSDSSGGNNEQFF TGTGCCAGCAGTGATTCTAGCGGGGGTAACAATGAGCAGTTCTTC
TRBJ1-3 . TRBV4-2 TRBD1 CASSQDRQGLGSGNTIYF TGTGCCAGCAGCCAAGATAGACAGGGTTTAGGTTCTGGAAACACCATATATTTT
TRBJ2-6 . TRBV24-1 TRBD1 CATSDLLQGSSGANVLTF TGTGCCACCAGTGATTTGCTACAGGGGAGCTCTGGGGCCAACGTCCTGACTTTC
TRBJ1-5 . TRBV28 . CACRVADYQPQHF TGTGCCTGCCGGGTCGCGGACTATCAGCCCCAGCATTTT
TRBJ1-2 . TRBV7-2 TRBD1 CASVSTGGRIGYTF TGTGCCAGCGTGTCGACAGGGGGCAGGATTGGCTACACCTTC
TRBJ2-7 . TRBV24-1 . CATRGGGRGGYEQYF TGTGCCACCCGAGGAGGGGGCCGGGGTGGCTACGAGCAGTACTTC
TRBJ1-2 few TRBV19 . CASSIAGSPNYGYTF TGTGCCAGTAGTATCGCGGGCTCCCCCAACTATGGCTACACCTTC
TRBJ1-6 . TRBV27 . CASSLNGGPYSPLHF TGTGCCAGCAGTTTAAACGGGGGGCCGTATTCACCCCTCCACTTT
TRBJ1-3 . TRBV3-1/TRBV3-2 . CASSQPGLGNTIYF TGTGCCAGCAGCCAACCGGGACTAGGAAACACCATATATTTT
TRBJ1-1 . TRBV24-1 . CATSGHPNTEAFF TGTGCCACCAGTGGACACCCGAACACTGAAGCTTTCTTT
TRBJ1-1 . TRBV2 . CASSEWAGLSNTEAFF TGTGCCAGCAGTGAGTGGGCAGGACTATCGAACACTGAAGCTTTCTTT
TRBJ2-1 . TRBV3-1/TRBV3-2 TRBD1 CASSPDRGSYNEQFF TGTGCCAGCAGTCCGGACAGGGGGTCCTACAATGAGCAGTTCTTC
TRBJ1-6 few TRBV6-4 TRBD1 CASSRDRGYSPLHF TGTGCCAGCAGTCGGGACAGGGGGTACTCACCCCTCCACTTT
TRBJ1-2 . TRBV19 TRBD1 CASSKPTGPLYGYTF TGTGCCAGTAGTAAACCGACAGGGCCTCTCTATGGCTACACCTTC
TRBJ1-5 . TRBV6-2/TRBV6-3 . CASSYPGDGNQPQHF TGTGCCAGCAGTTACCCCGGGGATGGCAATCAGCCCCAGCATTTT
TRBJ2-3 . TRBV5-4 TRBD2 CASGTSGGADTQYF TGTGCCAGCGGGACTAGCGGGGGAGCAGATACGCAGTATTTT
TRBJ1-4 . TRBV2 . CASRNDRSFNEKLFF TGTGCCAGCCGCAACGACAGGAGCTTTAATGAAAAACTGTTTTTT
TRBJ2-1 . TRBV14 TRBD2 CASSQDAGGIYNEQFF TGTGCCAGCAGCCAAGATGCGGGAGGGATCTACAATGAGCAGTTCTTC
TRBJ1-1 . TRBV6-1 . CASSESRRGLTEAFF TGTGCCAGCAGTGAAAGCAGGCGAGGGCTCACTGAAGCTTTCTTT
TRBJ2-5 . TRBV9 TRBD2 CASSVRGRGGETQYF TGTGCCAGCAGCGTGCGGGGCCGGGGGGGAGAGACCCAGTACTTC